These 24 T cell receptor beta chains share one sample of origin, sequenced in a study of T-cell reconstitution after alpha-beta-depleted transplantation in children. It was with unique molecular identifiers that the TCRbeta library was prepared. Each CDR3 protein gets one entry after TCRdb re-called the PCR reads with MiXCR. The sample has about 610,000 distinct CDR3 sequences, over 9.5% seen once. Sequencing used PBMCs from the stem cell graft donor, obtained from the stem cell graft. The receptors here all came from a human donor who donated a stem cell graft to a child with acute myeloid leukemia.

V usage is TRBV20-1 and J usage is TRBJ2-2, with 12 bases that match TRBD1. In germline, CDR1 is DFQATT, CDR2 SNEGSKA (reference sequence). This CDR3 is built from 15 residues. Germline trimming cut 7 bases from V and 4 bases from J; bases unmatched to any gene: 7. The CDR3 DNA reads TGCAGTGTCCCGGGACAGGGGGCGGTCACCGGGGAGCTGTTTTTT. Residues: CSVPGQGAVTGELFF.

The J gene is TRBJ1-1, the V gene TRBV9, with TRBD1 as a possible D gene (6 bases). V was shortened by 4 bases and J by 4 bases, with 14 bases between the two germline ends. Germline V gene sequence: CDR1 SGDLS, CDR2 YYNGEE. The CDR3 contains 14 residues. CDR3: CASSSRGVGTEAFF. The CDR3 coding sequence is TGTGCCAGCAGCTCCAGGGGCGTGGGCACTGAAGCTTTCTTT.

This clonotype has a handful of counts. This chain uses TRBV9 with TRBJ1-4, with D maybe TRBD1 (5 bases). The CDR3 totals 13 residues. The germline V gene encodes CDR1 SGDLS and CDR2 YYNGEE. V shed 2 bases and J shed 8 bases, with 10 bases lying between them. The CDR3 sequence: CASSVGPAEKLFF. CDR3 nucleotides: TGTGCCAGCAGCGTGGGGCCCGCGGAAAAACTGTTTTTT.

Comment on this clonotype: Mismatch with germline at one junction end may stem from a read error. The rearrangement links TRBV28 to TRBJ1-6; TRBD1 might be the D (6 bases). The CDR3 sequence is 13 residues long. Germline lookup yields CDR1 MDHEN and CDR2 SYDVKM. This CDR3 is CASIRDITTPPLF. As DNA, the CDR3 is TGTGCCAGCATACGGGACATCACAACGCCTCCCCTTTTT.

This clonotype was counted at least ten times. The chain is built from TRBV10-3 and TRBJ2-2, with 10 nucleotides matching TRBD2. V trimming: 5 bases; J trimming: 0 bases; junction bases outside the gene matches: 9. Germline lookup yields CDR1 ENHRY and CDR2 SYGVKD. CDR3 length equals 18 residues. In DNA form, the CDR3 reads TGTGCCATCAGTCCCCCGGGACTAGCGCCCTCGAACACCGGGGAGCTGTTTTTT. Its translation is CAISPPGLAPSNTGELFF.

This clonotype was counted a few times. The gene calls are TRBV5-6 and TRBJ2-1; D remains ambiguous. Per the germline V gene, CDR1 is SGHDT and CDR2 is YYEEEE. The germline V and J ends were trimmed by 0 bases and 6 bases, with 19 bases remaining between them. The CDR3 spans 17 residues. The CDR3 bases are TGTGCCAGCAGCTTGGTCTTCCGGACGGTGACACCCAATGAGCAGTTCTTC. The encoded protein is CASSLVFRTVTPNEQFF.

The rearrangement links TRBV7-2 to TRBJ2-7, with 7 bases aligning to TRBD1. Germline loops: CDR1 SGHTA, CDR2 FQGNSA. Trimming removed 6 bases from V and 0 bases from J; junction bases left unmatched: 8. This CDR3 comprises 15 residues. CDR3 loop: CASSLQGTVSYEQYF. Written as DNA, the CDR3 is TGTGCCAGCAGTCTACAGGGGACAGTCTCCTACGAGCAGTACTTC.

This clonotype was seen ten or more times. This chain joins TRBV20-1 and TRBJ2-7, with TRBD2 matching 7 bases. The CDR3 sequence is 13 residues long. Germline-derived CDR1 and CDR2 are DFQATT and SNEGSKA (reference sequence). The trim removed 1 base at V and 7 bases at J, leaving 7 bases unmatched. The CDR3 DNA reads as TGCAGTGCTAGAGGTCTAGCGGCGATGGAGCAGTACTTC. Amino acids: CSARGLAAMEQYF.

This clonotype was seen a handful of times. The J gene is TRBJ2-7, the V gene TRBV28; 12 positions match TRBD2. Germline loops: CDR1 MDHEN, CDR2 SYDVKM. The V gene end was trimmed by 6 bases and the J gene end by 4 bases; junction bases not matched to a gene: 7. The CDR3 runs 15 residues. The CDR3: CASRGQTSGSYEQYF. CDR3 DNA: TGTGCCAGCAGGGGACAGACTAGCGGGAGTTACGAGCAGTACTTC.

This clonotype was found a few times. The CDR3: CASSWQGLSTDTQYF. CDR3 sequence (DNA): TGCGCCAGCAGCTGGCAGGGGCTTAGCACAGATACGCAGTATTTT. The V and J genes are TRBV5-1 and TRBJ2-3; weak D call: TRBD1 (6 bases). The CDR3 consists of 15 residues. Trimming pared 3 bases from V and 0 bases from J, leaving 11 bases between. Germline values: CDR1 SGHRS, CDR2 YFSETQ.

The J gene is TRBJ2-6, the V gene TRBV29-1; D remains ambiguous. CDR1 and CDR2 from the germline V gene are SQVTM and ANQGSEA. This CDR3 contains 11 residues. Trimming left V 3 bases short and J 10 bases short, with 7 bases between. The CDR3 sequence is CSVDQQNVLTF. The CDR3 coding sequence is TGCAGCGTTGACCAGCAAAACGTCCTGACTTTC.

This chain joins TRBV30 and TRBJ2-1; 10 nucleotides match TRBD1. The CDR3 extends over 14 amino acids. With V trimmed by 2 bases and J by 5 bases, 3 bases remained unmatched. CDR1 is GTSNPN, CDR2 SVGIG, per germline (reference sequence). The CDR3 region is CAWSSGTGDNEQFF. Here the CDR3 DNA reads TGTGCCTGGAGTTCCGGGACAGGGGACAATGAGCAGTTCTTC.

This clonotype was seen more than once but under ten times. The chain recombines TRBV28 with TRBJ2-2; D is perhaps TRBD1 or TRBD2 (6 bases each). V lost 7 bases to trimming and J lost 6 bases, with 24 bases between them. The CDR3 contains 17 residues. Germline V gene data show CDR1 as MDHEN and CDR2 as SYDVKM. CDR3 DNA: TGTGCCAGCAAAATTGGGGGGACATCCCTGAGGGCCGGGGAGCTGTTTTTT. As protein: CASKIGGTSLRAGELFF. The whole variable domain, filled in from reference TRBV28 and TRBJ2-2, reads DVKVTQSSRYLVKRTGEKVFLECVQDMDHENMFWYRQDPGLGLRLIYFSYDVKMKEKGDIPEGYSVSREKKERFSLILESASTNQTSMYLCASKIGGTSLRAGELFFGEGSRLTVL.

V and J are TRBV7-9 and TRBJ2-3; D not resolved. The CDR3 covers 13 residues. V was shortened by 3 bases and J by 3 bases, with 7 bases between the two germline ends. Germline CDR1 is SEHNR and CDR2 is FQNEAQ (reference sequence). CDR3 sequence (DNA): TGTGCCAGCAGCTTTTATGGGACAGATACGCAGTATTTT. This translates into CASSFYGTDTQYF.

As for this clonotype: The junction departs from the called germline gene at one end, perhaps through a read error. The V call is TRBV15, the J call TRBJ1-1; D might be TRBD1 (6 bases). CDR3 length equals 14 residues. The germline CDR1 and CDR2 sequences are LNHNV and YYDKDF (reference sequence). The DNA of the CDR3 is TGTGCCACCAGCAGAGATCCGGGGGGCACTCAAGCTTTCTTT. Translating gives CATSRDPGGTQAFF.

This chain uses TRBV28 with TRBJ2-2, with D uncertain. V lost 10 bases and J 2 bases, leaving 11 bases between the germline ends. Germline CDR1 MDHEN, CDR2 SYDVKM. CDR3 size: 13 residues. CDR3 amino acids: CAIFSTNTGELFF. DNA for the CDR3: TGTGCCATCTTCAGCACAAACACCGGGGAGCTGTTTTTT.

This clonotype was picked up a small number of times. This chain links TRBV7-2 with TRBJ1-3; D is ambiguous. Germline lookup yields CDR1 SGHTA and CDR2 FQGNSA. The CDR3 has 14 amino acids. V lost 2 bases to trimming and J lost 4 bases, with 9 bases between them. CDR3 region: CASSLFNPGNTIYF. CDR3 in DNA: TGTGCCAGCAGCTTATTCAATCCAGGAAACACCATATATTTT.

This chain joins TRBV20-1 and TRBJ1-3; TRBD1 is a possible D gene (5 bases). CDR1 DFQATT and CDR2 SNEGSKA come from the germline V gene (reference sequence). This CDR3 comprises 16 residues. Trimming stripped 2 bases from V and 0 bases from J, with 14 bases between. As DNA, the CDR3 is TGCAGTGCTAGAACTCCCGGGGGATACTCTGGAAACACCATATATTTT. Translated, it gives CSARTPGGYSGNTIYF.

The table lists this clonotype with a few counts. The rearrangement uses TRBV20-1 and TRBJ2-7, with 13 bases identical to TRBD2. Trimming took 0 bases from V and 7 from J; bases not matched to a gene: 6. Germline lookup yields CDR1 DFQATT and CDR2 SNEGSKA (reference sequence). The CDR3 loop spans 15 amino acids. The CDR3 nucleotides read TGCAGTGCTAGAGATTATAGGGGACTAGCGGGGGAGCAGTACTTC. Encoded protein: CSARDYRGLAGEQYF.

This clonotype showed up just a few times. The chain carries TRBV30 and TRBJ2-3; D not resolved. V lost 8 bases and J lost 11, with 20 bases in between. The germline gives CDR1 GTSNPN, CDR2 SVGIG (reference sequence). The CDR3 covers 12 residues. For the CDR3, the DNA is TGTGCCGCTGTGTTTGGGTCCCAGGTGCAGTATTTT. Encoded protein: CAAVFGSQVQYF.

This clonotype has only a few counts. The chain is built from TRBV4-3 and TRBJ2-2, with D possibly TRBD1 on 5 matching bases. Trimming took off 0 bases at V and 5 bases at J, with 10 bases between the two ends. This CDR3 is 15 amino acids long. The germline gives CDR1 LGHNA, CDR2 YSLEER. The CDR3 is CASSQDRVQTGELFF. The DNA for the CDR3 is TGCGCCAGCAGCCAAGACAGGGTCCAGACCGGGGAGCTGTTTTTT.

This clonotype was found a few times. The chain combines TRBV2 with TRBJ2-1, with 12 bases lining up with TRBD2. Trimming cost V 7 bases and J 15 bases; bases outside gene matches: 16. This CDR3 region has 15 residues. Germline assignment: CDR1 SNHLY and CDR2 FYNNEI. The CDR3 DNA sequence: TGTGCCAGCAATAGGGGGTTCCTGACTAGCGGGAGTTTGTTCTTC. This translates into CASNRGFLTSGSLFF. Together with reference TRBV2 and TRBJ2-1, the CDR3 gives the full variable domain: EPEVTQTPSHQVTQMGQEVILRCVPISNHLYFYWYRQILGQKVEFLVSFYNNEISEKSEIFDDQFSVERPDGSNFTLKIRSTKLEDSAMYFCASNRGFLTSGSLFFGPGTRLTVL.

The chain has TRBV28 and TRBJ2-7; tentative D call: TRBD2 (6 bases). Germline CDR1 reads MDHEN; CDR2 reads SYDVKM. CDR3 size: 18 residues. V was shortened by 6 bases and J by 6 bases, with 30 bases between the two germline ends. CDR3 nucleotides: TGTGCCAGCAGCCCCGCCCGGGGGAACGTTGCGGCCCTGGGCGAGCAGTACTTC. Protein: CASSPARGNVAALGEQYF.

There are a few counts of this clonotype. The V call is TRBV5-5, the J call TRBJ2-4, with 7 bases matching TRBD1. Germline V gene sequence: CDR1 SGHKS, CDR2 YYEKEE (reference sequence). Losses at the gene ends were 5 bases for V and 8 bases for J; bases not matched to a gene: 1. The CDR3 is made up of 11 amino acids. This chain's CDR3 is CASSQGDIQYF. CDR3 nucleotides: TGTGCCAGCAGTCAGGGGGACATTCAGTACTTC. Drawing the rest from reference TRBV5-5 and TRBJ2-4, the complete variable domain is DAGVTQSPTHLIKTRGQQVTLRCSPISGHKSVSWYQQVLGQGPQFIFQYYEKEERGRGNFPDRFSARQFPNYSSELNVNALLLGDSALYLCASSQGDIQYFGAGTRLSVL.